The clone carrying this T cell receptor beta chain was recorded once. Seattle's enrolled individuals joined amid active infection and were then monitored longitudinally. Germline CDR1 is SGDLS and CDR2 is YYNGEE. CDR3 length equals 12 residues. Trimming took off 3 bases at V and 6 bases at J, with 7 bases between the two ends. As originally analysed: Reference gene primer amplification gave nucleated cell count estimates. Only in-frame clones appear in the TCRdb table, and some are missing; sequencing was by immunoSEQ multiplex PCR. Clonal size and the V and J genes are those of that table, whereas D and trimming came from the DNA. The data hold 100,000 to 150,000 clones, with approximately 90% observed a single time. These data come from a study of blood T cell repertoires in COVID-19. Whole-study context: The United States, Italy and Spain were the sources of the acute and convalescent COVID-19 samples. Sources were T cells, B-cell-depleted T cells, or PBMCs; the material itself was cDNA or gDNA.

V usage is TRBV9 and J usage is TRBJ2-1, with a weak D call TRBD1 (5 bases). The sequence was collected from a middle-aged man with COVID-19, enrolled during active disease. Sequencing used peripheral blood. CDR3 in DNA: TGTGCCAGCAGCGGCGACAGCAATGAGCAGTTCTTC. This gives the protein CASSGDSNEQFF.